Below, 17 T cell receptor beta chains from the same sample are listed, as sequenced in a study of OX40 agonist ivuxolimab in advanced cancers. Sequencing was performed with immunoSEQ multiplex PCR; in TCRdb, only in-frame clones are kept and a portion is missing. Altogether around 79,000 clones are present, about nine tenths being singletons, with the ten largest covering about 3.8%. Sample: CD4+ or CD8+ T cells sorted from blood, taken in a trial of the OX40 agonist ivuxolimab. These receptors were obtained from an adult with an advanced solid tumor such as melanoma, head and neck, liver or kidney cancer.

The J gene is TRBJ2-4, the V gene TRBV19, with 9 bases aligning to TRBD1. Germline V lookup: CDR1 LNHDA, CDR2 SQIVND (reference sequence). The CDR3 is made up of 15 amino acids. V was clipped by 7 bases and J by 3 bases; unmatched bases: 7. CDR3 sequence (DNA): TGTGCCAGTACTCGAATGACAGGGGGCAAAAACATTCAGTACTTC. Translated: CASTRMTGGKNIQYF.

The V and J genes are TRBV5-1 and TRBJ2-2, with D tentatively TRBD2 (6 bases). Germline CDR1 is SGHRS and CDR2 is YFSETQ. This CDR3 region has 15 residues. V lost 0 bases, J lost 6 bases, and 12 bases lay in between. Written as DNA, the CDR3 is TGCGCCAGCAGCTTGGTGAAGGGAGGCGCCGGGGAGCTGTTTTTT. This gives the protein CASSLVKGGAGELFF.

DNA of the CDR3: TGTGCCAGCAGTTTCGGACAGGGAACGGGCGGGGAGCTGTTTTTT. Its translation: CASSFGQGTGGELFF. The chain combines TRBV28 with TRBJ2-2, with 8 bases fitting TRBD1. The J segment lost 7 bases and the V segment lost 3 bases, leaving 7 bases of the junction unmatched. The length of the CDR3 is 15 residues. Germline V gene lookup returns CDR1 MDHEN and CDR2 SYDVKM.

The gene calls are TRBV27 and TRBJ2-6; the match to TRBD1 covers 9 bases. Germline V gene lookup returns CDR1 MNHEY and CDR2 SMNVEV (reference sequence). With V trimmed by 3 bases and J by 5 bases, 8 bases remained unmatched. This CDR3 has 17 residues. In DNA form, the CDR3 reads TGTGCCAGCAGTTTTGGGACAGGGAGAAATTGGGCCAACGTCCTGACTTTC. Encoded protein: CASSFGTGRNWANVLTF.

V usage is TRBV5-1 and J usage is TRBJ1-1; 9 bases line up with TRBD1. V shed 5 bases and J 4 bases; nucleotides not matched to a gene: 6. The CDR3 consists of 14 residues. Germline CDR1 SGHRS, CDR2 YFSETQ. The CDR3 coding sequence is TGCGCCAGCAGAAGACAGGGGGAGAGCACTGAAGCTTTCTTT. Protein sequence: CASRRQGESTEAFF.

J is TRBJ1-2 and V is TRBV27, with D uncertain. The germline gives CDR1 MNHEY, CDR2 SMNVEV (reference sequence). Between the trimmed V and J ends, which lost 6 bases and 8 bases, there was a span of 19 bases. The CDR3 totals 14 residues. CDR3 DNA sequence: TGTGCCAGCAGCCCAACGCGCACCACGAGGGGCTACACCTTC. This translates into CASSPTRTTRGYTF.

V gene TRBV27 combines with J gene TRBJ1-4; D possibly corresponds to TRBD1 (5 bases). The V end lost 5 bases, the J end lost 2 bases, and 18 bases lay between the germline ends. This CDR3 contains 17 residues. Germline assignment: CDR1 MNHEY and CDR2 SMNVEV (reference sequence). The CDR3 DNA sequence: TGTGCCAGCAGTCGGGGCGCGTTAGGGGCGACTAATGAAAAACTGTTTTTT. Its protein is CASSRGALGATNEKLFF.

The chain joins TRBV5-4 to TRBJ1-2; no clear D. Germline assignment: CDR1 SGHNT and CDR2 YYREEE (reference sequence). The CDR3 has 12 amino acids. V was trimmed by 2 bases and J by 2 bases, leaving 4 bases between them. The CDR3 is CASSFDNYGYTF. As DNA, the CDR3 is TGTGCCAGCAGCTTCGACAACTATGGCTACACCTTC. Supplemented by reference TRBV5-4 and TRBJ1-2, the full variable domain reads ETGVTQSPTHLIKTRGQQVTLRCSSQSGHNTVSWYQQALGQGPQFIFQYYREEENGRGNFPPRFSGLQFPNYSSELNVNALELDDSALYLCASSFDNYGYTFGSGTRLTVV.

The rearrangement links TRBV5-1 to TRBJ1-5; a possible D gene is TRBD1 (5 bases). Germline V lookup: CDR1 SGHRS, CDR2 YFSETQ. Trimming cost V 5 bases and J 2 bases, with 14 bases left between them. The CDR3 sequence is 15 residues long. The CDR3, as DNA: TGCGCCAGCAGTCGCCAGGGACTGGGCAATCAGCCCCAGCATTTT. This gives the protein CASSRQGLGNQPQHF.

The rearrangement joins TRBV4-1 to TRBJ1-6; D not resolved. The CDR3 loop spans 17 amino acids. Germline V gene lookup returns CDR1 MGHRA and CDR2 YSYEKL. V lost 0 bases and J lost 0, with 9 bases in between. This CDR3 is CASSQDVESSYNSPLHF. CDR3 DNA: TGCGCCAGCAGCCAAGATGTGGAGAGCTCCTATAATTCACCCCTCCACTTT.

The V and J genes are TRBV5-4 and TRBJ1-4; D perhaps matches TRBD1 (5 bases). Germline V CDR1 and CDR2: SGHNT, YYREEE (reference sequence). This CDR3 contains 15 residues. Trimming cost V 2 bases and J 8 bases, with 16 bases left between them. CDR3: CASSLSPQGGEKLFF. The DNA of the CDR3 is TGTGCCAGCAGCTTAAGTCCCCAGGGTGGGGAAAAACTGTTTTTT. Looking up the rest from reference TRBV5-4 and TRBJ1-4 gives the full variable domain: ETGVTQSPTHLIKTRGQQVTLRCSSQSGHNTVSWYQQALGQGPQFIFQYYREEENGRGNFPPRFSGLQFPNYSSELNVNALELDDSALYLCASSLSPQGGEKLFFGSGTQLSVL.

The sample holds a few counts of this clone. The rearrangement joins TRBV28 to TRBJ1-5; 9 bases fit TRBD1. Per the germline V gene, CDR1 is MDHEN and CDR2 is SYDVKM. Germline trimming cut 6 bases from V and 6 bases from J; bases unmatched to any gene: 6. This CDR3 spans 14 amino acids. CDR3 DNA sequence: TGTGCCAGCAGGTCCGGGACAGGGACTCAGCCCCAGCATTTT. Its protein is CASRSGTGTQPQHF.

DNA for the CDR3: TGTGCCAGCAGTGAATCTGGGACTAGCCGCTACAATGAGCAGTTCTTC. Amino acid sequence: CASSESGTSRYNEQFF. V and J are TRBV25-1 and TRBJ2-1, with 9 bases matching TRBD2. This CDR3 is built from 16 residues. CDR1 is MGHDK, CDR2 SYGVNS, per germline. The V and J ends lost 1 base and 3 bases, in that order; junction bases with no gene match: 4.

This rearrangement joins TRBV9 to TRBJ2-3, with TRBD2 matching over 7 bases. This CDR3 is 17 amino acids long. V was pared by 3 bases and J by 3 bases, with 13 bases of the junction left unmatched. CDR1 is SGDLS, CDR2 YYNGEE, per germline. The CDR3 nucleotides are TGTGCCAGCAGCGAGCCCCCGTGGGGCGGGAGTACAGATACGCAGTATTTT. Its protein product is CASSEPPWGGSTDTQYF.

Written as DNA, the CDR3 is TGCGCCAGCAGTCAGCGGCAATTTAGCAATCAGCCCCAGCATTTT. It is translated as CASSQRQFSNQPQHF. The gene calls are TRBV23-1 and TRBJ1-5; unclear D gene. TRBV23-1 is an open reading frame, and its role is uncertain. V shed 3 bases and J shed 0 bases, with 9 bases lying between them. The CDR3 is 15 amino acids.

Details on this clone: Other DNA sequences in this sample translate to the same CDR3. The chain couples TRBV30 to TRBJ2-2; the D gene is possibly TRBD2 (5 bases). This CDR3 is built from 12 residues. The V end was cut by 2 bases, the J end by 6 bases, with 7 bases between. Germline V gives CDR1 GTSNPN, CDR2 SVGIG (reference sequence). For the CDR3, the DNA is TGTGCCTGGAGTTTGGGAGCCGGGGAGCTGTTTTTT. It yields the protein CAWSLGAGELFF.

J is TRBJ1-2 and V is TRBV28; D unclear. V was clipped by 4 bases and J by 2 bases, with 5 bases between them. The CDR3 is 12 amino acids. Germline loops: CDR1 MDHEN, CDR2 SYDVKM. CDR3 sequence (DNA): TGTGCCAGCAGTTGGGTAAACTATGGCTACACCTTC. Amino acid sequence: CASSWVNYGYTF.